This is a list of T cell receptor beta chains from one sample in a study of blood T cell repertoires in COVID-19. The method was immunoSEQ multiplex PCR; TCRdb's version includes in-frame clones alone and lacks a portion of them. Among roughly 300,000 clones listed, less than 90% were seen once. Material for sequencing was peripheral blood. The receptor source for this set is a human donor in a cohort sampled during active COVID-19. The CDR3 runs from the conserved cysteine through the conserved F or W. D genes are given only for firm matches. Expanded clones get a size class; other rows say once, few or many, or leave the size out.

clone_size: -
j_call: TRBJ2-3
d_call: -
v_call: TRBV7-2
cdr3_aa: CASIGTLLDTQYF
cdr3_nt: TGTGCCAGCATCGGGACTCTTTTAGATACGCAGTATTTT

clone_size: -
j_call: TRBJ2-3
d_call: -
v_call: TRBV30
cdr3_aa: CAWSVPRLPTDTQYF
cdr3_nt: TGTGCCTGGAGTGTACCCAGGTTGCCCACAGATACGCAGTATTTT

clone_size: -
j_call: TRBJ2-7
d_call: TRBD2
v_call: TRBV28
cdr3_aa: CASSWTSGRIHDEQYF
cdr3_nt: TGTGCCAGCAGTTGGACTAGCGGGAGGATTCACGACGAGCAGTACTTC

clone_size: -
j_call: TRBJ1-3
d_call: -
v_call: TRBV3-1/TRBV3-2
cdr3_aa: CASSQDARNTIYF
cdr3_nt: TGTGCCAGCAGCCAAGATGCGAGAAACACCATATATTTT

clone_size: -
j_call: TRBJ2-7
d_call: TRBD1
v_call: TRBV10-1
cdr3_aa: CASSDPPRGQGINYEQYF
cdr3_nt: TGCGCCAGCAGTGACCCCCCCCGGGGACAGGGAATAAACTACGAGCAGTACTTC

clone_size: many
j_call: TRBJ2-3
d_call: TRBD2
v_call: TRBV14
cdr3_aa: CASSPGGLASADTQYF
cdr3_nt: TGTGCCAGCAGCCCCGGGGGACTAGCATCGGCAGATACGCAGTATTTT

clone_size: -
j_call: TRBJ2-1
d_call: TRBD2
v_call: TRBV5-4
cdr3_aa: CASSLSGLAVNEQFF
cdr3_nt: TGTGCCAGCAGCTTGTCCGGACTAGCGGTAAATGAGCAGTTCTTC

clone_size: -
j_call: TRBJ2-1
d_call: -
v_call: TRBV13
cdr3_aa: CASSYRVSLQDHEQFF
cdr3_nt: TGTGCCAGCAGCTACCGGGTTAGTTTACAGGATCACGAGCAGTTCTTC

clone_size: -
j_call: TRBJ2-7
d_call: TRBD1
v_call: TRBV5-1
cdr3_aa: CASSLTGSREQYF
cdr3_nt: TGCGCCAGCAGCCTGACAGGGAGCCGCGAGCAGTACTTC

clone_size: -
j_call: TRBJ2-5
d_call: TRBD1
v_call: TRBV18
cdr3_aa: CASTRGQGNAQYF
cdr3_nt: TGTGCCAGTACCAGGGGACAGGGAAACGCCCAGTACTTC

clone_size: -
j_call: TRBJ1-3
d_call: -
v_call: TRBV28
cdr3_aa: CASSSGIDLGNTIYF
cdr3_nt: TGTGCCAGCAGTTCCGGGATCGATCTTGGAAACACCATATATTTT

clone_size: -
j_call: TRBJ2-3
d_call: -
v_call: TRBV6-6
cdr3_aa: CASSYSTGGGTDTQYF
cdr3_nt: TGTGCCAGCAGTTACTCCACAGGAGGGGGCACAGATACGCAGTATTTT

clone_size: -
j_call: TRBJ2-5
d_call: -
v_call: TRBV4-1
cdr3_aa: CASSQDPRTRDETQYF
cdr3_nt: TGCGCCAGCAGCCAAGATCCAAGGACTCGCGACGAGACCCAGTACTTC

clone_size: -
j_call: TRBJ2-7
d_call: TRBD2
v_call: TRBV6-5
cdr3_aa: CASSYRVAGGYEQYF
cdr3_nt: TGTGCCAGCAGTTACCGGGTAGCGGGAGGCTACGAGCAGTACTTC

clone_size: -
j_call: TRBJ2-7
d_call: TRBD2
v_call: TRBV29-1
cdr3_aa: CSVEGLAGITYEQYF
cdr3_nt: TGCAGCGTTGAAGGACTAGCGGGGATAACCTACGAGCAGTACTTC

clone_size: -
j_call: TRBJ2-5
d_call: TRBD2
v_call: TRBV28
cdr3_aa: CASSWRLARTIGETQYF
cdr3_nt: TGTGCCAGCAGTTGGCGACTAGCGAGAACTATAGGAGAGACCCAGTACTTC

clone_size: -
j_call: TRBJ1-2
d_call: -
v_call: TRBV19
cdr3_aa: CAGWTEPWDYGYTF
cdr3_nt: TGTGCCGGCTGGACAGAGCCTTGGGACTATGGCTACACCTTC

clone_size: -
j_call: TRBJ2-7
d_call: TRBD1
v_call: TRBV5-1
cdr3_aa: CASSPRGRTASEQYF
cdr3_nt: TGCGCCAGCAGCCCTAGGGGGCGGACGGCTAGCGAGCAGTACTTC

clone_size: once
j_call: TRBJ2-7
d_call: -
v_call: TRBV28
cdr3_aa: CASSASLDEQYF
cdr3_nt: TGTGCCAGCAGTGCTAGTCTTGACGAGCAGTACTTC

clone_size: -
j_call: TRBJ1-1
d_call: -
v_call: TRBV4-2
cdr3_aa: CASSQGDSYTEAFF
cdr3_nt: TGTGCCAGCAGCCAAGGCGACAGTTACACTGAAGCTTTCTTT

clone_size: -
j_call: TRBJ2-2
d_call: -
v_call: TRBV18
cdr3_aa: CASSQQPGGGELFF
cdr3_nt: TGTGCCAGCTCACAGCAGCCGGGGGGCGGAGAGCTGTTTTTT

clone_size: -
j_call: TRBJ2-1
d_call: -
v_call: TRBV24-1
cdr3_aa: CATSEHASSYNEQFF
cdr3_nt: TGTGCCACCAGTGAACATGCTAGCTCCTACAATGAGCAGTTCTTC

clone_size: few
j_call: TRBJ1-5
d_call: -
v_call: TRBV19
cdr3_aa: CASSLRRGGNQPQHF
cdr3_nt: TGTGCCAGTAGTTTACGCAGGGGTGGCAATCAGCCCCAGCATTTT

clone_size: -
j_call: TRBJ2-2
d_call: TRBD1
v_call: TRBV5-1
cdr3_aa: CASSLASGGTGELFF
cdr3_nt: TGCGCCAGCAGCTTGGCCTCAGGGGGAACCGGGGAGCTGTTTTTT

clone_size: -
j_call: TRBJ1-1
d_call: TRBD1
v_call: TRBV18
cdr3_aa: CASSPRQGNTEAFF
cdr3_nt: TGTGCCAGCTCACCAAGACAGGGGAACACTGAAGCTTTCTTT

clone_size: -
j_call: TRBJ2-7
d_call: TRBD2
v_call: TRBV2
cdr3_aa: CASSDRELAGGSEQYF
cdr3_nt: TGTGCCAGCAGTGACAGGGAGCTAGCGGGAGGAAGCGAGCAGTACTTC

clone_size: -
j_call: TRBJ2-1
d_call: -
v_call: TRBV3-1/TRBV3-2
cdr3_aa: CASSHVLRDSDNEQFF
cdr3_nt: TGTGCCAGCAGCCATGTCCTCCGGGACTCCGACAATGAGCAGTTCTTC

clone_size: -
j_call: TRBJ1-5
d_call: -
v_call: TRBV19
cdr3_aa: CASSIGQVEPQHF
cdr3_nt: TGTGCCAGTAGTATAGGTCAGGTGGAACCCCAGCATTTT

clone_size: -
j_call: TRBJ1-3
d_call: -
v_call: TRBV6-6
cdr3_aa: CALGTGHSGNTIYF
cdr3_nt: TGTGCCCTGGGTACAGGCCATTCTGGAAACACCATATATTTT

clone_size: -
j_call: TRBJ1-2
d_call: -
v_call: TRBV2
cdr3_aa: CASSLAIQGVEGYTF
cdr3_nt: TGTGCCAGCAGTCTAGCCATACAGGGTGTTGAGGGCTACACCTTC

clone_size: -
j_call: TRBJ2-3
d_call: TRBD2
v_call: TRBV5-1
cdr3_aa: CASSPGLEYGTQYF
cdr3_nt: TGCGCCAGCAGCCCGGGACTAGAGTATGGTACGCAGTATTTT

clone_size: -
j_call: TRBJ2-7
d_call: TRBD2
v_call: TRBV4-1
cdr3_aa: CASSRGEGPGIGEQYF
cdr3_nt: TGCGCCAGCAGCCGGGGGGAGGGTCCGGGAATAGGCGAGCAGTACTTC

clone_size: -
j_call: TRBJ2-2
d_call: TRBD2
v_call: TRBV2
cdr3_aa: CASSVTSGSVGGELFF
cdr3_nt: TGTGCCAGCAGTGTGACTAGCGGGAGTGTCGGCGGGGAGCTGTTTTTT

clone_size: -
j_call: TRBJ2-1
d_call: TRBD1
v_call: TRBV7-2
cdr3_aa: CASSLRWDRVNNEQFF
cdr3_nt: TGTGCCAGCAGCCTAAGGTGGGACAGGGTTAACAATGAGCAGTTCTTC

clone_size: -
j_call: TRBJ2-7
d_call: -
v_call: TRBV7-9
cdr3_aa: CASSLQGRVGEQYF
cdr3_nt: TGTGCCAGCAGCTTACAGGGCAGGGTAGGCGAGCAGTACTTC

clone_size: -
j_call: TRBJ2-2
d_call: -
v_call: TRBV6-5
cdr3_aa: CASSYSAGTGELFF
cdr3_nt: TGTGCCAGCAGTTACTCTGCAGGCACCGGGGAGCTGTTTTTT

clone_size: few
j_call: TRBJ2-7
d_call: -
v_call: TRBV9
cdr3_aa: CASSVEPGDEQYF
cdr3_nt: TGTGCCAGCAGCGTAGAACCCGGGGACGAGCAGTACTTC

clone_size: -
j_call: TRBJ1-5
d_call: -
v_call: TRBV5-1
cdr3_aa: CASGWRGDQPQHF
cdr3_nt: TGCGCCAGCGGTTGGAGGGGCGATCAGCCCCAGCATTTT

clone_size: -
j_call: TRBJ1-2
d_call: TRBD1
v_call: TRBV3-1/TRBV3-2
cdr3_aa: CASSPQGNYGYTF
cdr3_nt: TGTGCCAGCAGCCCACAGGGGAACTATGGCTACACCTTC

clone_size: few
j_call: TRBJ1-2
d_call: -
v_call: TRBV18
cdr3_aa: CASSPVTSELFYGYTF
cdr3_nt: TGTGCCAGCTCACCAGTAACGAGCGAGCTTTTCTATGGCTACACCTTC

clone_size: -
j_call: TRBJ2-5
d_call: TRBD2
v_call: TRBV28
cdr3_aa: CASTQGLAGPQETQYF
cdr3_nt: TGTGCCAGCACCCAAGGACTAGCGGGACCCCAAGAGACCCAGTACTTC